Following are 2 T cell receptor beta chains from one sample sequenced in a study of beta chain features in type 1 diabetes. Reverse transcription of all isolated RNA meant that expressed TCRB transcripts were sequenced. TCRdb keeps only in-frame clones here, not all; method: immunoSEQ multiplex PCR. The repertoire has roughly 150,000 clones, about 8.1% of them found once; the top ten carry over 0.5%. Findings and limits, study-wide: Type 1 diabetes patients showed a moderate but significant shortening of TCRB CDR3s in all four CD4+ subsets.

No antigen has been identified for these receptors. The sequencing input was central memory CD4+ T cells from blood. These receptors were taken from a young woman with type 1 diabetes.

This clone was found a few times. The rearrangement joins TRBV9 to TRBJ2-6; no firm D call. The CDR3 runs 15 residues. V shed 0 bases and J shed 0 bases, with 4 bases lying between them. The germline gives CDR1 SGDLS, CDR2 YYNGEE. DNA of the CDR3: TGTGCCAGCAGCGTAGGCGGCTCTGGGGCCAACGTCCTGACTTTC. Encoded protein: CASSVGGSGANVLTF.

The V gene is TRBV28, the J gene TRBJ1-5, with D hard to call. V lost 6 bases, J lost 2 bases, and 8 bases lay in between. The CDR3 is made up of 13 amino acids. CDR1 is MDHEN, CDR2 SYDVKM, per germline. CDR3 amino acids: CASSLVGNQPQHF. The CDR3 coding sequence is TGTGCCAGCAGCCTAGTTGGCAATCAGCCCCAGCATTTT.